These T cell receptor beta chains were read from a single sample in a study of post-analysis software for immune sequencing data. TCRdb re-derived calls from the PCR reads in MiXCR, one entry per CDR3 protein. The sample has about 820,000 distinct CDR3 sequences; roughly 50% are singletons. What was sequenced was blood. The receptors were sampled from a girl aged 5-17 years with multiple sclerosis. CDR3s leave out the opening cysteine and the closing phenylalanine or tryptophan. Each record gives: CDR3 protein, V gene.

ASRGRGNYEQY,TRBV27
ASGGPPGTGGYNEQF,TRBV5-1
ASSLDGTSHDTQY,TRBV5-1
ASSQVDRFAYGYT,TRBV4-1
ASSFEAFSYEQY,TRBV28
ASSFGRVTDTQY,TRBV12-3/TRBV12-4
ASSLSGGGGEKLF,TRBV7-2
SVEDRIGQAYGYT,TRBV29-1
SATTSGGNYEQY,TRBV20-1
SAVPGQHSYNEQF,TRBV20-1
SARDKPLDRGGYT,TRBV20-1
SAKVSPPLGKDTQY,TRBV20-1
ASSLDSFYEQY,TRBV5-1